The sequence of this T cell receptor (beta chain) was determined in a study of cytomegalovirus exposure and HLA in healthy donors. Study-wide findings and caveats: The listing of roughly 160 TCR beta chains classed them as cytomegalovirus-associated.

The CDR3 contains 13 residues. Germline CDR1 and CDR2: SGHRS and YFSETQ. The V and J ends lost 1 base and 8 bases respectively, with 10 bases between them. In its sample, this clone was seen a few times. Its antigen is unidentified. The PCR ran on 60 Vbeta and 13 Jbeta primers. Data came from immunoSEQ multiplex PCR; TCRdb stores just in-frame clones and leaves some out. The table shows around 120,000 clones, with about 80% occurring only once. The sequenced material came from PBMCs. The receptor comes from a female donor in good health and CMV-seropositive. The chain uses TRBV5-1 and TRBJ2-1; D remains unclear. Written as DNA, the CDR3 is TGCGCCAGCAGCTTGACACCAGGCTATGAGCAGTTCTTC. Translating it yields CASSLTPGYEQFF.